The 32 T cell receptor beta chains below were found in one sample sequenced in a study of T cells expressing NK-cell markers. TCRdb processed the 5' RACE reads again and assigns one entry to each CDR3 protein, with no DNA. There are more than 250,000 distinct CDR3 sequences in the sample, with 0.39% held by the top ten. The sequenced material came from blood T cells: a sorted CD56 or NKG2C T cell subset, CD4+ or CD8+ T cells, or bulk PBMC T cells (not recorded which). The receptors originated from a man aged 18 to 35 in good health.

The chain employs TRBV7-2 and TRBJ2-2; checking the TCRdb D call of TRBD1 is not possible without DNA. This CDR3 contains 14 residues. Germline V gene lookup returns CDR1 SGHTA and CDR2 FQGNSA. CDR3 in amino acids: CASRRTGGNGELFF.

The CDR3 here is CSARDKAFPYNEQFF. The chain combines TRBV20-1 with TRBJ2-1. Germline CDR1 and CDR2: DFQATT and SNEGSKA (reference sequence). The CDR3 totals 15 residues.

The chain uses TRBV18 and TRBJ2-1; as DNA is missing, the TRBD1 call by TCRdb cannot be tested. Germline lookup yields CDR1 KGHSH and CDR2 LQKENI. The CDR3 covers 15 residues. The CDR3 protein is CASSPPLSGSNEQFF. The full variable domain, in which reference TRBV18 and TRBJ2-1 provide the parts outside the CDR3, is NAGVMQNPRHLVRRRGQEARLRCSPMKGHSHVYWYRQLPEEGLKFMVYLQKENIIDESGMPKERFSAEFPKEGPSILRIQQVVRGDSAAYFCASSPPLSGSNEQFFGPGTRLTVL.

This sequence joins TRBV7-6 and TRBJ1-1; without DNA, the TCRdb call of TRBD1 cannot be checked. Germline lookup yields CDR1 SGHVS and CDR2 FNYEAQ. The CDR3 sequence is 15 residues long. CDR3 loop: CASSYKGGLGTEAFF.

The V and J genes are TRBV2 and TRBJ2-5; the TCRdb D gene call, TRBD2, has no DNA to confirm it. This CDR3 region has 17 residues. The germline CDR1 and CDR2 sequences are SNHLY and FYNNEI. Here the CDR3 reads CASSDLTPSGSEETQYF.

This chain links TRBV16 with TRBJ1-6. Germline assignment: CDR1 KGHSY and CDR2 FQNENV. This CDR3 has 17 amino acids. The CDR3 here is CASSHSGMPSYNSPLHF.

The V gene is TRBV20-1, the J gene TRBJ2-2; absent DNA, TCRdb's TRBD2 call cannot be checked. The CDR3 runs 15 residues. Germline CDR1 and CDR2: DFQATT and SNEGSKA (reference sequence). The CDR3 loop reads CSASWSGSGTGELFF.

This sequence joins TRBV10-3 and TRBJ2-2; TCRdb reports TRBD2, a call that lacks DNA to check it against. Germline loops: CDR1 ENHRY, CDR2 SYGVKD. The CDR3 spans 18 residues. The chain's CDR3 is CAISTGLGRTANTGELFF.

The rearrangement links TRBV5-1 to TRBJ2-3; as DNA is missing, the TRBD1 call by TCRdb cannot be tested. This CDR3 region has 16 residues. Germline CDR1 reads SGHRS; CDR2 reads YFSETQ. CDR3 loop: CASSTGQGAWTDTQYF.

The rearrangement uses TRBV4-2 and TRBJ2-7; TCRdb gives TRBD1 as the D gene, but with no DNA this cannot be confirmed. CDR1 and CDR2 (germline): LGHNA, YNFKEQ. The CDR3 runs 16 residues. The CDR3 sequence is CASSPHPDRVPNEQYF.

The V gene is TRBV12-3 or TRBV12-4, the J gene TRBJ2-2; TCRdb's D gene call, TRBD1, goes unchecked for lack of DNA. CDR3 length: 14 amino acids. CDR3 sequence reads: CASSLTQGPGELFF.

This chain's CDR3 is CATGARPNSYEQYF. V gene TRBV18 combines with J gene TRBJ2-7; the D call of TRBD1 rests on TCRdb alone, since no DNA is present to check it. This CDR3 is 14 amino acids long. Germline V gene sequence: CDR1 KGHSH, CDR2 LQKENI.

The chain has TRBV19 and TRBJ2-3; TCRdb indicates TRBD1, and absent DNA this call remains unverified. The CDR3 has 11 amino acids. Germline lookup yields CDR1 LNHDA and CDR2 SQIVND (reference sequence). The CDR3 sequence is CASSTRQVSYF.

The chain uses TRBV7-2 and TRBJ1-1. There are 15 residues in the CDR3. Germline CDR1 reads SGHTA; CDR2 reads FQGNSA. CDR3: CASSLVRTVNTEAFF. The whole variable domain, filled in from reference TRBV7-2 and TRBJ1-1, reads GAGVSQSPSNKVTEKGKDVELRCDPISGHTALYWYRQSLGQGLEFLIYFQGNSAPDKSGLPSDRFSAERTGGSVSTLTIQRTQQEDSAVYLCASSLVRTVNTEAFFGQGTRLTVV.

The V call is TRBV5-1, the J call TRBJ2-3; the D call of TRBD1 rests on TCRdb alone, since no DNA is present to check it. CDR1 SGHRS and CDR2 YFSETQ come from the germline V gene. The length of the CDR3 is 15 residues. This CDR3 is CASSPGGQRTDTQYF.

The V gene is TRBV4-3, the J gene TRBJ2-2; the TCRdb call, TRBD2, lacks DNA for checking. This CDR3 region has 14 residues. CDR1 is LGHNA, CDR2 YSLEER, per germline. The CDR3 loop is CASSRRETNGELFF.

CDR3 region: CASKGGRGAIETQYF. This rearrangement joins TRBV7-8 to TRBJ2-5; TCRdb indicates TRBD1, and absent DNA this call remains unverified. Per germline, CDR1 SGHVS and CDR2 FQNEAQ. This CDR3 contains 15 residues.

V usage is TRBV12-5 and J usage is TRBJ2-5. Germline CDR1 and CDR2: LGHNT and FRNRAP. CDR3 length: 13 residues. CDR3: CASGLKLEETQYF.

The gene calls are TRBV7-9 and TRBJ2-5; TCRdb indicates TRBD1, and absent DNA this call remains unverified. The CDR3 is 15 residues long. Germline CDR1 and CDR2: SEHNR and FQNEAQ (reference sequence). The CDR3 here is CASSSRGGTEETQYF.

The chain combines TRBV20-1 with TRBJ2-3; lacking DNA, the TRBD2 call made by TCRdb goes unchecked. The CDR3 has 15 amino acids. Looked up from germline, CDR1 is DFQATT and CDR2 is SNEGSKA (reference sequence). The CDR3 here is CSARKLGGGTDTQYF.

This sequence joins TRBV4-3 and TRBJ1-3; the D call of TRBD1 rests on TCRdb alone, since no DNA is present to check it. CDR1 is LGHNA and CDR2 is YSLEER in the germline V gene. There are 17 residues in the CDR3. CDR3 loop: CASSQDQGSFSGNTIYF.

V and J are TRBV27 and TRBJ2-3; without DNA, the TCRdb call of TRBD1 cannot be checked. Germline V gives CDR1 MNHEY, CDR2 SMNVEV (reference sequence). This CDR3 is 18 amino acids long. The CDR3 sequence is CASSPTAIRTVSTDTQYF.

The V and J genes are TRBV6-6 and TRBJ2-3; TCRdb designates TRBD2, a call that cannot be tested without DNA. The CDR3 covers 17 residues. Germline V CDR1 and CDR2: MNHNY, SVGAGI (reference sequence). This chain's CDR3 is CASSSPMLAGAPDTQYF.

The chain couples TRBV6-1 to TRBJ2-1; as DNA is missing, the TRBD2 call by TCRdb cannot be tested. CDR1 and CDR2 (germline): MNHNS, SASEGT. This CDR3 has 14 residues. CDR3 region: CASKGRRDAGEQFF.

The chain carries TRBV9 and TRBJ2-1; TCRdb indicates TRBD1, and absent DNA this call remains unverified. Germline-derived CDR1 and CDR2 are SGDLS and YYNGEE. The CDR3 length is 15 residues. The CDR3 loop is CASTPATNSYNEQFF.

The rearrangement links TRBV28 to TRBJ1-2. The CDR3 is made up of 15 amino acids. CDR1 is MDHEN, CDR2 SYDVKM, per germline. The CDR3 loop is CASSLQVIRSYGYTF.

The chain couples TRBV24-1 to TRBJ1-5; the D call from TCRdb, TRBD1, cannot be confirmed without DNA. Germline CDR1 reads KGHDR; CDR2 reads SFDVKD. The CDR3 spans 14 residues. This chain's CDR3 is CATSGRGGNQPQHF.

The rearrangement uses TRBV7-2 and TRBJ2-6; the TCRdb D gene call, TRBD1, has no DNA to confirm it. The germline gives CDR1 SGHTA, CDR2 FQGNSA. The CDR3 covers 19 residues. CDR3 residues: CASSAIRDSFYSGANVLTF.

The chain couples TRBV6-1 to TRBJ2-3; TCRdb picks TRBD2, but there is no DNA to check that call. Germline V gene sequence: CDR1 MNHNS, CDR2 SASEGT. The CDR3 extends over 16 amino acids. The CDR3 loop is CASSALGAGGTDTQYF.

V gene TRBV19 combines with J gene TRBJ2-2; TCRdb's D call of TRBD2 is untestable without DNA. The CDR3 contains 14 residues. Germline lookup yields CDR1 LNHDA and CDR2 SQIVND (reference sequence). The CDR3 loop reads CASSFRDSDGELFF. The complete variable domain, with remaining parts taken from reference TRBV19 and TRBJ2-2, reads DGGITQSPKYLFRKEGQNVTLSCEQNLNHDAMYWYRQDPGQGLRLIYYSQIVNDFQKGDIAEGYSVSREKKESFPLTVTSAQKNPTAFYLCASSFRDSDGELFFGEGSRLTVL.

The chain joins TRBV20-1 to TRBJ2-7; there is no DNA to check the TCRdb D call of TRBD2. There are 14 residues in the CDR3. Germline V gives CDR1 DFQATT, CDR2 SNEGSKA (reference sequence). The CDR3 sequence is CSALPGLAFSEQYF.

The V call is TRBV12-3 or TRBV12-4, the J call TRBJ2-3; TCRdb calls TRBD2, which cannot be checked without DNA. This CDR3 has 16 amino acids. The CDR3 sequence is CASSRRDSGRTDTQYF.